Shown below are 24 T cell receptor beta chains from a single sample sequenced in a study of T cell responses to AZD1222 COVID-19 vaccine. TCRdb's table, derived via immunoSEQ multiplex PCR, lists solely in-frame clones and lacks some. The table has 100,000 to 130,000 clones, around 83% seen once. Sequenced here: peripheral blood, sampled on day 0 of AZD1222 vaccination. These receptors all come from an adult in good health.

The CDR3 reads CASSLGSGELFF. CDR3 DNA sequence: TGCGCCAGCAGCCTTGGGTCCGGGGAGCTGTTTTTT. The V and J genes are TRBV5-1 and TRBJ2-2; D is unresolved. The CDR3 runs to 12 residues. From germline, CDR1 is SGHRS and CDR2 YFSETQ. V dropped 4 bases and J dropped 6 bases, with 7 bases sitting between them.

This clone has only one observation. The gene calls are TRBV28 and TRBJ1-5, with 10 bases matching TRBD1. The CDR3 loop spans 15 amino acids. J gave up 4 bases and V 4 bases, and 4 bases lay outside the gene matches. Germline V gives CDR1 MDHEN, CDR2 SYDVKM. This chain's CDR3 is CASSSGQGINQPQHF. CDR3 in DNA: TGTGCCAGCAGTTCGGGACAGGGGATAAATCAGCCCCAGCATTTT.

In its sample, this clone was seen a few times. The chain combines TRBV5-4 with TRBJ1-2; D unclear. The CDR3 covers 13 residues. Germline V CDR1 and CDR2: SGHNT, YYREEE (reference sequence). V was clipped by 4 bases and J by 4 bases, with 11 bases between them. CDR3 in amino acids: CASSRVEGYGYTF. The DNA of the CDR3 is TGTGCCAGCAGCAGGGTGGAGGGCTATGGCTACACCTTC.

This chain connects TRBV3-1 (or the pseudogene TRBV3-2) to TRBJ1-2; 7 bases are a match to TRBD1. The CDR3 runs to 15 residues. Unmatched junction bases numbered 6, after V lost 4 bases and J lost 1 base. Germline V gene sequence: CDR1 LGHDT, CDR2 YNNKEL (reference sequence). The CDR3 protein is CASSLSGQNNYGYTF. DNA of the CDR3: TGTGCCAGCAGCCTTTCGGGACAGAATAACTATGGCTACACCTTC.

The chain links TRBV7-9 to TRBJ1-5; 9 positions match TRBD1. V lost 4 bases, J lost 5 bases, and 15 bases stayed unmatched. Per the germline V gene, CDR1 is SEHNR and CDR2 is FQNEAQ (reference sequence). The CDR3 is 18 residues long. DNA for the CDR3: TGTGCCAGCAGCTCCGGGACAGGGTTAATTTTAGGCTATCAGCCCCAGCATTTT. This gives the protein CASSSGTGLILGYQPQHF.

This CDR3 reads CASSFGTGQYSNQPQHF. CDR3 nucleotides: TGTGCCAGCAGTTTTGGTACTGGACAGTATAGCAATCAGCCCCAGCATTTT. The chain employs TRBV28 and TRBJ1-5; possible D gene TRBD1, 6 bases. Trimming took off 3 bases at V and 0 bases at J, with 15 bases between the two ends. The germline gives CDR1 MDHEN, CDR2 SYDVKM. This CDR3 has 17 residues.

The chain is built from TRBV7-9 and TRBJ1-5, with D hard to call. Germline CDR1 reads SEHNR; CDR2 reads FQNEAQ (reference sequence). The germline V and J ends were trimmed by 3 bases and 2 bases, with 5 bases remaining between them. The CDR3 has 13 residues. As DNA, the CDR3 is TGTGCCAGCAGCTTTCTTGGCAATCAGCCCCAGCATTTT. Its protein product is CASSFLGNQPQHF.

The V gene is TRBV27, the J gene TRBJ1-2, with a tentative D call TRBD1 (6 bases). Germline values: CDR1 MNHEY, CDR2 SMNVEV (reference sequence). V gave up 3 bases and J gave up 2 bases, with 10 bases separating them. The CDR3 is 14 amino acids. CDR3 nucleotides: TGTGCCAGCAGTTTCGGTACAGGGAACTATGGCTACACCTTC. Translated, it gives CASSFGTGNYGYTF.

This chain links TRBV9 with TRBJ1-2; 7 bases fit TRBD1. V lost 0 bases and J lost 4; bases outside the gene matches: 3. The germline gives CDR1 SGDLS, CDR2 YYNGEE. The CDR3 is made up of 14 amino acids. The CDR3 reads CASSVENRGYGYTF. CDR3 in DNA: TGTGCCAGCAGCGTAGAGAACAGGGGCTATGGCTACACCTTC.

A few counts support this clone. The chain joins TRBV10-3 to TRBJ2-3; weak D call: TRBD1 (7 bases). V was trimmed by 10 bases and J by 0 bases, leaving 20 bases between them. In germline, CDR1 is ENHRY, CDR2 SYGVKD. The CDR3 has 16 residues. The CDR3 region has the DNA TGTGCCACGGGGATGGGGGGACAGTTTAGCACAGATACGCAGTATTTT. Amino acid sequence: CATGMGGQFSTDTQYF.

CDR3 coding DNA: TGTGCCAGCAGCCAAGGGGCAGGGGTCTATGGCTACACCTTC. Residues: CASSQGAGVYGYTF. V and J are TRBV4-2 and TRBJ1-2; D is possibly TRBD1 (6 bases). Trimming left V 1 base short and J 4 bases short, with 10 bases between. This CDR3 comprises 14 residues. Looked up from germline, CDR1 is LGHNA and CDR2 is YNFKEQ.

V is TRBV5-8 and J is TRBJ1-6; 7 bases fit TRBD1. Germline values: CDR1 SGHTS, CDR2 YDEGEE. V lost 3 bases and J lost 7; bases outside the gene matches: 7. The CDR3 has 15 residues. CDR3 loop: CASSYWTGGNSPLHF. In DNA, the CDR3 is TGTGCCAGCAGCTATTGGACAGGTGGGAATTCACCCCTCCACTTT.

The V gene is TRBV19, the J gene TRBJ1-1, with D hard to call. Looked up from germline, CDR1 is LNHDA and CDR2 is SQIVND (reference sequence). V dropped 5 bases and J dropped 7 bases, with 20 bases sitting between them. There are 15 residues in the CDR3. CDR3: CASSPLRVDLGEAFF. As DNA, the CDR3 is TGTGCCAGTAGTCCCCTTAGGGTGGACTTGGGTGAAGCTTTCTTT.

This clone was picked up one time. The gene calls are TRBV7-9 and TRBJ2-7; perhaps D is TRBD1 or TRBD2 (7 bases each). V lost 1 base and J 3 bases, leaving 13 bases between the germline ends. Germline values: CDR1 SEHNR, CDR2 FQNEAQ (reference sequence). The CDR3 loop spans 15 amino acids. Here the CDR3 reads CASSLEQGRVYEQYF. The CDR3 DNA sequence: TGTGCCAGCAGCTTAGAACAGGGGAGGGTCTACGAGCAGTACTTC.

CDR3 sequence reads: CATSSGPRYGYTF. The CDR3 DNA reads TGTGCCACCAGCTCAGGACCACGCTATGGCTACACCTTC. V usage is TRBV24-1 and J usage is TRBJ1-2; D ambiguous. CDR1 is KGHDR, CDR2 SFDVKD, per germline. V was cut by 7 bases and J by 4 bases, with 12 bases left in between. The CDR3 has 13 amino acids.

This clone was seen once. This chain links TRBV11-1 with TRBJ1-1; TRBD1 agrees at 7 bases. Germline V gives CDR1 SGHAT, CDR2 FQDESV (reference sequence). The trim removed 5 bases at V and 5 bases at J, leaving 8 bases unmatched. CDR3 length equals 14 residues. This CDR3 is CASSVGGAGTEAFF. Here the CDR3 DNA reads TGTGCCAGCAGCGTAGGGGGCGCGGGGACTGAAGCTTTCTTT.

This rearrangement joins TRBV19 to TRBJ2-5, with TRBD1 matching over 7 bases. J gave up 2 bases and V 5 bases, and 5 bases lay outside the gene matches. The CDR3 has 14 amino acids. Germline CDR1 is LNHDA and CDR2 is SQIVND (reference sequence). The CDR3 bases are TGTGCCAGTAGTGGGTGGACAGGACAAGAGACCCAGTACTTC. Translation gives CASSGWTGQETQYF.

The chain recombines TRBV6-6 with TRBJ2-7; TRBD1 aligns across 8 bases. CDR3 length: 15 amino acids. The germline V gene has CDR1 MNHNY and CDR2 SVGAGI (reference sequence). The trim removed 2 bases at V and 4 bases at J, leaving 7 bases unmatched. DNA of the CDR3: TGTGCCAGCAGTTACGGGCAGGGGGCTTTTTACGAGCAGTACTTC. This gives the protein CASSYGQGAFYEQYF.

The chain couples TRBV18 to TRBJ2-2; D remains unclear. The germline V gene has CDR1 KGHSH and CDR2 LQKENI. V lost 1 base and J 1 base, leaving 4 bases between the germline ends. This CDR3 region has 14 residues. The CDR3 DNA follows: TGTGCCAGCTCACCACGGGAGAACACCGGGGAGCTGTTTTTT. It translates to CASSPRENTGELFF. Full variable domain (outside the CDR3, taken from reference TRBV18 and TRBJ2-2): NAGVMQNPRHLVRRRGQEARLRCSPMKGHSHVYWYRQLPEEGLKFMVYLQKENIIDESGMPKERFSAEFPKEGPSILRIQQVVRGDSAAYFCASSPRENTGELFFGEGSRLTVL.

The chain combines TRBV4-1 with TRBJ1-2; D remains ambiguous. V lost 1 base and J 4 bases, leaving 10 bases between the germline ends. This CDR3 is built from 14 residues. Germline V gene sequence: CDR1 MGHRA, CDR2 YSYEKL. CDR3 loop: CASSQGLPPYGYTF. The CDR3 nucleotides are TGCGCCAGCAGCCAAGGACTACCGCCCTATGGCTACACCTTC.

The rearrangement uses TRBV5-4 and TRBJ2-7, with no clear D. The V and J ends lost 4 bases and 1 base respectively, with 15 bases between them. Germline CDR1 is SGHNT and CDR2 is YYREEE (reference sequence). CDR3 length equals 15 residues. DNA for the CDR3: TGTGCCAGCAGCCCGGACGGCTTGGGGTCCTACGAGCAGTACTTC. It is translated as CASSPDGLGSYEQYF.

The chain links TRBV10-1 to TRBJ1-1; D is uncertain. The CDR3 is 15 amino acids. With 6 bases removed from V and 0 bases from J, the gap between germline ends came to 14 bases. Germline V gene data show CDR1 as WNHNN and CDR2 as SYGVQD (reference sequence). CDR3 amino acids: CASSPSREVNTEAFF. In DNA, the CDR3 is TGCGCCAGCAGCCCGAGTCGGGAGGTGAACACTGAAGCTTTCTTT.

The rearrangement links TRBV24-1 to TRBJ1-2; 7 bases fit TRBD1. V lost 4 bases and J lost 0; bases outside the gene matches: 4. This CDR3 is built from 15 residues. Germline CDR1 is KGHDR and CDR2 is SFDVKD. CDR3 DNA: TGTGCCACCAGTGAGGGGACAGACTCTAACTATGGCTACACCTTC. Protein: CATSEGTDSNYGYTF.

The chain links TRBV6-5 to TRBJ1-4; maybe TRBD1 (6 bases). Per the germline V gene, CDR1 is MNHEY and CDR2 is SVGAGI. The CDR3 has 14 residues. Trimming left V 7 bases short and J 5 bases short, with 14 bases between. The CDR3 is CASKKGGANEKLFF. Written as DNA, the CDR3 is TGTGCCAGCAAGAAGGGGGGGGCCAATGAAAAACTGTTTTTT.